This paragraph reports one T cell receptor beta chain. The entry originates in a study of blood T cell repertoires in COVID-19. Across the whole study: Whether acute or convalescent, the COVID-19 samples came from the United States, Italy and Spain. Sample material is recorded as cDNA or gDNA derived from T cells, B-cell-depleted T cells, or PBMCs.

V lost 4 bases to trimming and J lost 2 bases, with 7 bases between them. Germline CDR1 reads SGDLS; CDR2 reads YYNGEE. There are 13 residues in the CDR3. The authors' processing: Reference gene primer amplification yielded estimated nucleated cell counts. Repertoires were generated with immunoSEQ multiplex PCR, while TCRdb's copy carries only in-frame clones and drops some. V and J calls and clone size are as listed in that table; D and trimming were resolved from the DNA. The sample holds roughly 170,000 clones; about four fifths are singletons and the top ten take around 7.7%. This chain uses TRBV9 with TRBJ2-1; D uncertain. The receptor was isolated from a man aged 35-49 years who had recovered from COVID-19. The source material was peripheral blood. DNA for the CDR3: TGTGCCAGCAGCCTCCCCCCCTACAATGAGCAGTTCTTC. Amino acids: CASSLPPYNEQFF.